The table lists the clone carrying this TCR beta chain with a few counts. Antigen unknown. This sample also contains other DNA sequences that code for the same CDR3. There are 15 residues in the CDR3. The V and J ends lost 3 bases and 3 bases, in that order; junction bases with no gene match: 8. Germline V gene lookup returns CDR1 SQVTM and CDR2 ANQGSEA. The sample is drawn from a study of beta chain features in type 1 diabetes. Study overall: There were around 100,000,000 sorted cells examined across all samples.

Of the isolated RNA, all was reverse transcribed, and so the sequenced material was expressed TCRB transcripts. For naive, central memory and regulatory T cell samples, reads averaged about 3.7 million. The assay was immunoSEQ multiplex PCR, and TCRdb's table has in-frame clones only and misses some. The table records around 500,000 clones, about an eighth of them present only once. Study-level results: PCR might favor shorter templates, but any such skew would affect patients and controls equally.

The chain links TRBV29-1 to TRBJ2-7; 10 nucleotides line up with TRBD2. Sample: naive CD4+ T cells from blood. This TCR was recovered from a woman under 30 in good health. The CDR3 DNA is TGCAGCGTTGAGGGGCTAGCGGGAGTAGGCTACGAGCAGTACTTC. Translating it yields CSVEGLAGVGYEQYF.